This note documents a single T cell receptor beta chain sequence. What it recognizes is unknown. The source of the sample is a study of T cells in Graves' hyperthyroidism and ophthalmopathy. Study findings and constraints: Blood also held most thyroid clonotypes expanded beyond 0.001. Stable hyperthyroidism and ophthalmopathy were separated using 13 V-J signatures.

The source material, RNA transcripts, was used to amplify TCR beta CDR3 regions. An initial round of RT-PCR targeting the TCR CDR3 relied on the HTBI primer set. TCRdb reanalysed the multiplex PCR reads using MiXCR and keeps one entry per CDR3 protein. The repertoire holds a few hundred thousand distinct CDR3 sequences, with around 45% as singletons. Trimming took 7 bases from V and 8 from J, leaving 20 bases between them. This CDR3 spans 15 amino acids. The study left out patients who had uncontrolled infection, other autoimmune disease, pregnancy or lactation. Diagnoses were made from clinical symptoms, serum measures (thyroxine and TRAb), thyroid ultrasound and orbital computed tomography.

This sequence originates from an adult woman with Graves' disease, either hyperthyroidism or ophthalmopathy (not recorded which). The rearrangement uses TRBV12-3 or TRBV12-4 and TRBJ1-4; TRBD1 might be the D (6 bases). Sequencing used peripheral blood or thyroid tissue (not recorded which). CDR3 coding DNA: TGTGCCAGCACCCCCGGGGGCCGGGATTTCGAAAAACTGTTTTTT. It specifies CASTPGGRDFEKLFF.